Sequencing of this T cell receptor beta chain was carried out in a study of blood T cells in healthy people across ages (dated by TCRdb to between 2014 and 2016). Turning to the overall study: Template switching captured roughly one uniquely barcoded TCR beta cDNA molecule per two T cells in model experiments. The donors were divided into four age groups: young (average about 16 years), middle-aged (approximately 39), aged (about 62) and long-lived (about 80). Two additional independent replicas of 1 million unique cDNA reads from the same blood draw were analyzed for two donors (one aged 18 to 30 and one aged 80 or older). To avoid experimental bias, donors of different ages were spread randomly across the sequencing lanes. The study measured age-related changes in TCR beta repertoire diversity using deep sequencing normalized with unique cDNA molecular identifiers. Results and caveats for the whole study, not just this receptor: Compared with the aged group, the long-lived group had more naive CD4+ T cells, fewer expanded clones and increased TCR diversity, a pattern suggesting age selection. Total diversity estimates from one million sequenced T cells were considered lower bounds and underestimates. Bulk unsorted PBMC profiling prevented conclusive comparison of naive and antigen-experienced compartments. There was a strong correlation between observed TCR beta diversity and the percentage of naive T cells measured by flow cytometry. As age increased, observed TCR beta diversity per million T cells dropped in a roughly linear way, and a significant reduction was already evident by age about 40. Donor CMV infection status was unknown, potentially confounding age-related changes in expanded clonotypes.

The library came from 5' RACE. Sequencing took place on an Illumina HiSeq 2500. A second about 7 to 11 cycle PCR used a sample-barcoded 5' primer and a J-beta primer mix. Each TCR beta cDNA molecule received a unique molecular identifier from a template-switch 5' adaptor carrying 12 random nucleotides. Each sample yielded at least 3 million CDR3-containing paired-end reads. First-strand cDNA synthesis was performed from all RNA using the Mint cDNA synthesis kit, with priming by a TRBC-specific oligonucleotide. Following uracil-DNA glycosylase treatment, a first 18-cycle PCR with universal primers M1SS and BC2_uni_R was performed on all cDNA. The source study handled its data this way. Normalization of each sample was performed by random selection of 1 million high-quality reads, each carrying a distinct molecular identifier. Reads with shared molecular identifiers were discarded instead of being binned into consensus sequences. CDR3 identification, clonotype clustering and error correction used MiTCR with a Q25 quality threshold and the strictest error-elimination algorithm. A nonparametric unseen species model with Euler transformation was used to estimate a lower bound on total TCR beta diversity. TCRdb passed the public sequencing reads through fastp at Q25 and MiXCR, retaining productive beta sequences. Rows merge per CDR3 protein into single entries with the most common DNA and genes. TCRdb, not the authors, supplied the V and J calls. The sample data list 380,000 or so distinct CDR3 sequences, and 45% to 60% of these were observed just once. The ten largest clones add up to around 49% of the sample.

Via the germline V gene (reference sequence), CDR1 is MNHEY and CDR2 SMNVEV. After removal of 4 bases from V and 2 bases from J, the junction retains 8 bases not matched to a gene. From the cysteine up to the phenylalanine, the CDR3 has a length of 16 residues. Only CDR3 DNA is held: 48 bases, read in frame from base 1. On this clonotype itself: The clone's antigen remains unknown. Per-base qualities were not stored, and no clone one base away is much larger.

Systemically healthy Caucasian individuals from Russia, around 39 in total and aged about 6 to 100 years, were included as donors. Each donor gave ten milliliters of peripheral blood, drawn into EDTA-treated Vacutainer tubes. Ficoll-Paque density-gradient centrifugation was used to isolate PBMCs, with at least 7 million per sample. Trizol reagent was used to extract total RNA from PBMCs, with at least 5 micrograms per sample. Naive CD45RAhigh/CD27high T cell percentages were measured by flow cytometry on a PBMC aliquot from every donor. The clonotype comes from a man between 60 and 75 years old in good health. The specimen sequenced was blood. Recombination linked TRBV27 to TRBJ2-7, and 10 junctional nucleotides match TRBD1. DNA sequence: TGTGCCAGCAGTTACCGACAGGGGGCGGGTCCCTACGAGCAGTACTTC. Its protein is CASSYRQGAGPYEQYF.